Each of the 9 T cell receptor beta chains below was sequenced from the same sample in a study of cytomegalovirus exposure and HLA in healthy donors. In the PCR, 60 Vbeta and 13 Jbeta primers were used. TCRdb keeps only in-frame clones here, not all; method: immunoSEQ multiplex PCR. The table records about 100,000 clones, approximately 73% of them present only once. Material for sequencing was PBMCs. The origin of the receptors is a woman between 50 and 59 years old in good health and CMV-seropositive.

The CDR3 region is CASSTGGEYSQQFF. In nucleotides, the CDR3 is TGTGCCAGCTCAACAGGGGGCGAGTATTCCCAGCAGTTCTTC. The chain recombines TRBV18 with TRBJ2-1; 9 bases match TRBD1. With 5 bases clipped from V and 11 bases from J, the junction kept 10 bases outside the gene matches. The CDR3 totals 14 residues. Germline CDR1 and CDR2: KGHSH and LQKENI.

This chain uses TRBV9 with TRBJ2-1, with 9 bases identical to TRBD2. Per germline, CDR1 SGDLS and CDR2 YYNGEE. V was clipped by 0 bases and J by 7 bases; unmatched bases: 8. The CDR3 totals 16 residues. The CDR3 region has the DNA TGTGCCAGCAGCGTAGCGGTAGCGGGAGACGCTAATGAGCAGTTCTTC. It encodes CASSVAVAGDANEQFF.

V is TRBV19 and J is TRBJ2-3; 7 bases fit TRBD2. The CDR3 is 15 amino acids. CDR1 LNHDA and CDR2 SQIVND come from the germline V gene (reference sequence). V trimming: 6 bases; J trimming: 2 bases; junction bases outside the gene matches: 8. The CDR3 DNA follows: TGTGCCAGTAGGTCCTGGGACTACCCCACAGATACGCAGTATTTT. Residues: CASRSWDYPTDTQYF. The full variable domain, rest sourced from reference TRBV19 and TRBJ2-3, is DGGITQSPKYLFRKEGQNVTLSCEQNLNHDAMYWYRQDPGQGLRLIYYSQIVNDFQKGDIAEGYSVSREKKESFPLTVTSAQKNPTAFYLCASRSWDYPTDTQYFGPGTRLTVL.

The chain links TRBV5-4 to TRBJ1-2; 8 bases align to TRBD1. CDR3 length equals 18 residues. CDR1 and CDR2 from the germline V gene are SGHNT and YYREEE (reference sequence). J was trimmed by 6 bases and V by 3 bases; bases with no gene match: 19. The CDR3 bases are TGTGCCAGCAGCTCCGCCCAGGATGGGCAGGGGGCCTTGGATGGCTACACCTTC. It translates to CASSSAQDGQGALDGYTF. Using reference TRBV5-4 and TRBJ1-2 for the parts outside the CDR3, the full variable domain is ETGVTQSPTHLIKTRGQQVTLRCSSQSGHNTVSWYQQALGQGPQFIFQYYREEENGRGNFPPRFSGLQFPNYSSELNVNALELDDSALYLCASSSAQDGQGALDGYTFGSGTRLTVV.

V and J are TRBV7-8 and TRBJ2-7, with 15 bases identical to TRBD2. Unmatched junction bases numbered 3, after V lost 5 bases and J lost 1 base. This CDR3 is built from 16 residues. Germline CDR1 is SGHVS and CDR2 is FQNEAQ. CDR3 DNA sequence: TGTGCCAGCAGCCTGGGACTAGCGGGGGGTTCCTACGAGCAGTACTTC. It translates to CASSLGLAGGSYEQYF.

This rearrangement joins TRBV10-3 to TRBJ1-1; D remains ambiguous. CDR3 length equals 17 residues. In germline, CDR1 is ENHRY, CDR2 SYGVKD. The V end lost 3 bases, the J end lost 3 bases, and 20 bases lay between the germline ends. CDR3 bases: TGTGCCATCAGTGAAGTAAAGGTCGTGGGTCAGGACACTGAAGCTTTCTTT. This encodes CAISEVKVVGQDTEAFF.

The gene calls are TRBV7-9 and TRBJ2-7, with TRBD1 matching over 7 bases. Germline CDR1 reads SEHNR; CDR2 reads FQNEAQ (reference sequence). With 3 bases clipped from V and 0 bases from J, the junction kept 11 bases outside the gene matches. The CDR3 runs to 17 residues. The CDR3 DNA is TGTGCCAGCAGCTTGCCACGGACAGGCCGGAGCTCCTACGAGCAGTACTTC. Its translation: CASSLPRTGRSSYEQYF. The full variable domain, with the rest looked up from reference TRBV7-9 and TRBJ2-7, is DTGVSQNPRHKITKRGQNVTFRCDPISEHNRLYWYRQTLGQGPEFLTYFQNEAQLEKSRLLSDRFSAERPKGSFSTLEIQRTEQGDSAMYLCASSLPRTGRSSYEQYFGPGTRLTVT.

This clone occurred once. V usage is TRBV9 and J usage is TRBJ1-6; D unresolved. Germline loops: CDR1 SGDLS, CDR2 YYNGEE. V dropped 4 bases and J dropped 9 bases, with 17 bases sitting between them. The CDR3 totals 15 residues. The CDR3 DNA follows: TGTGCCAGCAGCCCGAGGGAGAGTCGTGTTTCACCCCTCCACTTT. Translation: CASSPRESRVSPLHF. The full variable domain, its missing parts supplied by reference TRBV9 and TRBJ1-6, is DSGVTQTPKHLITATGQRVTLRCSPRSGDLSVYWYQQSLDQGLQFLIQYYNGEERAKGNILERFSAQQFPDLHSELNLSSLELGDSALYFCASSPRESRVSPLHFGNGTRLTVT.

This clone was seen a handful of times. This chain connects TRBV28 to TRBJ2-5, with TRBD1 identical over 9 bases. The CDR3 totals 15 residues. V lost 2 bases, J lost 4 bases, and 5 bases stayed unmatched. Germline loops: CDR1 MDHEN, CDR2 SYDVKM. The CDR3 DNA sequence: TGTGCCAGCAGTTTAGACAGGGGGAGAGGAGAGACCCAGTACTTC. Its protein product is CASSLDRGRGETQYF.